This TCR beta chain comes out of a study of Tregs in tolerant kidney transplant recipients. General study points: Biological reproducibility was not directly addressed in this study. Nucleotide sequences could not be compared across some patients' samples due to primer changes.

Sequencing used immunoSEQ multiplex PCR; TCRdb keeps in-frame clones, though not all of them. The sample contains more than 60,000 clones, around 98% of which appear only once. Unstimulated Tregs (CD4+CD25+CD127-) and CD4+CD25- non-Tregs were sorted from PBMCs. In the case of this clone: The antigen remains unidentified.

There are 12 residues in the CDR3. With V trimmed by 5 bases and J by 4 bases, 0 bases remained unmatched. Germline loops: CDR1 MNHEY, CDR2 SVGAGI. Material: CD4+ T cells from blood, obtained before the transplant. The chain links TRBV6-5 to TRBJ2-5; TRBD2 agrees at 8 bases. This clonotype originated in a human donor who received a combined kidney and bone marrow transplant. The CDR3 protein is CASSTSGETQYF. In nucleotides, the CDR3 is TGTGCCAGCAGTACTAGCGGAGAGACCCAGTACTTC.